One sample yielded the 6 T cell receptor beta chains listed below, sequenced in a study of T cell responses to AZD1222 COVID-19 vaccine. Profiling relied on immunoSEQ multiplex PCR, and the TCRdb table lists in-frame clones only, not all of them. Of more than 90,000 clones listed, over 75% were seen once; the top ten hold about 10%. The material was peripheral blood, obtained 28 days after the second AZD1222 dose. The receptors here all came from an adult who received the AZD1222 COVID-19 vaccine.

V is TRBV30 and J is TRBJ2-7; 9 bases agree with TRBD1. The ends lost 4 bases at V and 5 bases at J; junction bases unmatched: 12. Germline V gene data show CDR1 as GTSNPN and CDR2 as SVGIG (reference sequence). The CDR3 contains 15 residues. CDR3 sequence reads: CAWTPTGTGYHEQYF. In DNA form, the CDR3 reads TGTGCCTGGACTCCCACCGGGACAGGGTACCACGAGCAGTACTTC.

The chain has TRBV6-5 and TRBJ1-1; weak D call: TRBD1 (5 bases). Deletions cut 6 bases from V and 1 base from J, with 12 bases between. The length of the CDR3 is 14 residues. The germline V gene encodes CDR1 MNHEY and CDR2 SVGAGI. In DNA, the CDR3 is TGTGCCAGCAGGCCCCCTCAGGGGAACACTGAAGCTTTCTTT. Translation: CASRPPQGNTEAFF.

The V gene is TRBV30, the J gene TRBJ1-2, with TRBD1 identical over 10 bases. Losses at the gene ends were 5 bases for V and 2 bases for J; bases not matched to a gene: 2. This CDR3 spans 13 amino acids. Germline assignment: CDR1 GTSNPN and CDR2 SVGIG (reference sequence). CDR3 in amino acids: CAWGTGANYGYTF. In nucleotides, the CDR3 is TGTGCCTGGGGGACAGGGGCCAACTATGGCTACACCTTC.

This chain uses TRBV7-6 with TRBJ1-5; a possible D gene is TRBD1 (5 bases). Germline values: CDR1 SGHVS, CDR2 FNYEAQ. V was clipped by 1 base and J by 2 bases, with 12 bases between them. The CDR3 consists of 16 residues. In nucleotides, the CDR3 is TGTGCCAGCAGCTTAGGATCAAGGGGAGGCAATCAGCCCCAGCATTTT. Translating it yields CASSLGSRGGNQPQHF.

This clone was seen a handful of times. DNA of the CDR3: TGCGCCAGCAGCTTCAGGGGCACCTATAATTCACCCCTCCACTTT. This translates into CASSFRGTYNSPLHF. This sequence joins TRBV5-1 and TRBJ1-6, with a possible D match to TRBD1 (6 bases). V was trimmed by 2 bases and J by 2 bases, leaving 8 bases between them. Germline V CDR1 and CDR2: SGHRS, YFSETQ. The length of the CDR3 is 15 residues.

The chain uses TRBV6-5 and TRBJ1-1; D not certain. The V end lost 5 bases, the J end lost 5 bases, and 15 bases lay between the germline ends. The CDR3 is made up of 14 amino acids. Germline V lookup: CDR1 MNHEY, CDR2 SVGAGI. In DNA form, the CDR3 reads TGTGCCAGCAGTCAAACGGGAGGGCGGACTGAAGCTTTCTTT. This codes for CASSQTGGRTEAFF.